Presented here are 22 T cell receptor beta chains from one specimen sequenced in a study of shared clonotypes between healthy human individuals. Repertoires were generated with immunoSEQ multiplex PCR, while TCRdb's copy carries only in-frame clones and drops some. The sample includes about 2.4 million clones, roughly 93% of them seen just once. Sample: naive CD4+ T cells from PBMCs. Indicated subset: CD45RA+ positively selected. The receptors were gathered from a young man in good health. Some clones in this sample may be carry-over from other donors' samples.

Concerning this clone: The same CDR3 also results from other DNA sequences found in this sample. The chain joins TRBV7-9 to TRBJ2-3; a possible D gene is TRBD1 (5 bases). V was cut by 1 base and J by 4 bases, with 6 bases left in between. Germline lookup yields CDR1 SEHNR and CDR2 FQNEAQ (reference sequence). The CDR3 length is 13 residues. The DNA of the CDR3 is TGTGCCAGCAGCTTAGTGGGGCCAGATACGCAGTATTTT. Translation: CASSLVGPDTQYF.

The chain combines TRBV19 with TRBJ2-7; D not certain. Looked up from germline, CDR1 is LNHDA and CDR2 is SQIVND (reference sequence). This CDR3 contains 15 residues. The V end lost 1 base, the J end lost 0 bases, and 10 bases lay between the germline ends. The CDR3 DNA is TGTGCCAGTAGTATAGGTAGGATGAGCTCCTACGAGCAGTACTTC. It specifies CASSIGRMSSYEQYF.

V is TRBV29-1 and J is TRBJ1-3; 10 positions match TRBD1. V gave up 6 bases and J gave up 0 bases; unmatched junction bases: 2. This CDR3 is built from 14 residues. Germline assignment: CDR1 SQVTM and CDR2 ANQGSEA. CDR3 loop: CSVTGGNSGNTIYF. The DNA of the CDR3 is TGCAGCGTGACAGGGGGCAACTCTGGAAACACCATATATTTT.

This rearrangement joins TRBV2 to TRBJ2-3, with 13 bases lining up with TRBD2. Germline-derived CDR1 and CDR2 are SNHLY and FYNNEI. Trimming removed 7 bases from V and 2 bases from J; junction bases left unmatched: 6. The CDR3 runs 16 residues. The CDR3 DNA reads TGTGCCAGCAAACTAGCGGGAGGGCCGTACACAGATACGCAGTATTTT. It translates to CASKLAGGPYTDTQYF.

This chain joins TRBV28 and TRBJ1-2; possibly TRBD1 for D (6 bases). The CDR3 loop spans 16 amino acids. Germline V CDR1 and CDR2: MDHEN, SYDVKM. Trimming shortened V by 8 bases and J by 4 bases, and 23 bases separated the two germline ends. The CDR3 protein is CASYPPPGAVVYGYTF. The CDR3 DNA is TGTGCCAGCTACCCCCCCCCGGGGGCGGTGGTCTATGGCTACACCTTC.

This chain links TRBV7-2 with TRBJ2-7, with 8 bases matching TRBD2. V lost 2 bases, J lost 0 bases, and 15 bases stayed unmatched. CDR3 length equals 19 residues. Germline lookup yields CDR1 SGHTA and CDR2 FQGNSA. The CDR3, as DNA: TGTGCCAGCAGCTTAAGAGGGCGAGCGGGAGTGTTTGACTCCTACGAGCAGTACTTC. It encodes CASSLRGRAGVFDSYEQYF.

The V and J genes are TRBV7-9 and TRBJ1-1; D is unclear. Trimming stripped 5 bases from V and 0 bases from J, with 19 bases between. CDR1 is SEHNR and CDR2 is FQNEAQ in the germline V gene (reference sequence). CDR3 size: 17 residues. The CDR3 DNA reads TGTGCCAGCAGCCCCGGGAGAGGGATTGGTATGAACACTGAAGCTTTCTTT. Translation gives CASSPGRGIGMNTEAFF. The complete variable domain, with remaining parts taken from reference TRBV7-9 and TRBJ1-1, reads DTGVSQNPRHKITKRGQNVTFRCDPISEHNRLYWYRQTLGQGPEFLTYFQNEAQLEKSRLLSDRFSAERPKGSFSTLEIQRTEQGDSAMYLCASSPGRGIGMNTEAFFGQGTRLTVV.

This chain connects TRBV10-3 to TRBJ2-7; D not resolved. Looked up from germline, CDR1 is ENHRY and CDR2 is SYGVKD. Trimming removed 0 bases at V and 3 bases at J, with 9 bases between. The length of the CDR3 is 14 residues. The CDR3 is CAISESYGGYEQYF. CDR3 nucleotide sequence: TGTGCCATCAGTGAGTCGTACGGCGGCTACGAGCAGTACTTC.

A single count supports this clone. V and J are TRBV14 and TRBJ2-1, with D uncertain. The ends were cut back, 0 bases at V and 8 bases at J, with 11 bases in the middle. Germline V gene lookup returns CDR1 SGHDN and CDR2 FVKESK. The CDR3 consists of 14 residues. CDR3 coding DNA: TGTGCCAGCAGCCAAGATCCTTTCCGCGATGAGCAGTTCTTC. It specifies CASSQDPFRDEQFF. The whole variable domain, remainder taken from reference TRBV14 and TRBJ2-1, is EAGVTQFPSHSVIEKGQTVTLRCDPISGHDNLYWYRRVMGKEIKFLLHFVKESKQDESGMPNNRFLAERTGGTYSTLKVQPAELEDSGVYFCASSQDPFRDEQFFGPGTRLTVL.

The chain employs TRBV29-1 and TRBJ1-4, with 7 bases aligning to TRBD1. The CDR3 length is 14 residues. Looked up from germline, CDR1 is SQVTM and CDR2 is ANQGSEA. Trimming removed 6 bases from V and 8 bases from J; junction bases left unmatched: 12. CDR3 residues: CSVMETGRGEKLFF. The CDR3 region has the DNA TGCAGCGTCATGGAGACAGGGAGGGGGGAAAAACTGTTTTTT.

The sample holds a few counts of this clone. The V gene is TRBV4-2, the J gene TRBJ1-1; 9 bases align to TRBD1. This CDR3 contains 15 residues. The germline gives CDR1 LGHNA, CDR2 YNFKEQ. Unmatched junction bases numbered 7, after V lost 3 bases and J lost 5 bases. CDR3 region: CASSQNYRGQTEAFF. The CDR3 nucleotides read TGTGCCAGCAGCCAGAATTACAGGGGGCAGACTGAAGCTTTCTTT.

The chain carries TRBV9 and TRBJ2-3, with D unclear. V lost 7 bases and J lost 0, with 12 bases in between. The germline V gene encodes CDR1 SGDLS and CDR2 YYNGEE. This CDR3 is 14 amino acids long. Here the CDR3 reads CASQSTASTDTQYF. DNA of the CDR3: TGTGCCAGCCAAAGCACAGCTAGCACAGATACGCAGTATTTT.

The chain has TRBV5-5 and TRBJ1-2; TRBD1 aligns across 7 bases. CDR1 and CDR2 (germline): SGHKS, YYEKEE (reference sequence). The ends lost 6 bases at V and 2 bases at J; junction bases unmatched: 4. The CDR3 consists of 13 residues. The CDR3 DNA reads as TGTGCCAGCACTCCGACAGGGAACTATGGCTACACCTTC. Protein product: CASTPTGNYGYTF.

This chain joins TRBV5-1 and TRBJ2-7; 12 nucleotides align to TRBD1. The CDR3 is 16 residues long. V shed 5 bases and J 7 bases; nucleotides not matched to a gene: 13. From germline, CDR1 is SGHRS and CDR2 YFSETQ. The CDR3 loop reads CASRPEGGQGAREQYF. The CDR3 nucleotides read TGCGCCAGCAGACCCGAGGGGGGACAGGGGGCGCGGGAGCAGTACTTC.

There are a few counts of this clone. The chain carries TRBV28 and TRBJ1-2, with D unclear. V lost 6 bases and J 7 bases, leaving 15 bases between the germline ends. Germline values: CDR1 MDHEN, CDR2 SYDVKM. The CDR3 extends over 13 amino acids. The chain's CDR3 is CASSLVTRGGYTF. CDR3 coding DNA: TGTGCCAGCAGCCTAGTCACTCGAGGTGGCTACACCTTC.

This clone occurred a few times. This chain connects TRBV4-3 to TRBJ1-5; no firm D call. CDR1 and CDR2 from the germline V gene are LGHNA and YSLEER. The germline V and J ends were trimmed by 0 bases and 9 bases, with 9 bases remaining between them. This CDR3 is 13 amino acids long. CDR3 region: CASSQEIRGPQHF. Here the CDR3 DNA reads TGCGCCAGCAGCCAAGAAATCCGAGGGCCCCAGCATTTT.

In regard to this clone: The same CDR3 arises from other DNA sequences in this sample as well. V gene TRBV6-5 combines with J gene TRBJ1-1; a possible D gene is TRBD1 (6 bases). The germline gives CDR1 MNHEY, CDR2 SVGAGI. Trimming pared 0 bases from V and 4 bases from J, leaving 9 bases between. The CDR3 length is 14 residues. The CDR3 loop is CASSYSGGATEAFF. The CDR3 nucleotides are TGTGCCAGCAGTTACTCAGGGGGGGCCACTGAAGCTTTCTTT.

V is TRBV5-1 and J is TRBJ1-1; TRBD1 is a possible D gene (5 bases). Per the germline V gene, CDR1 is SGHRS and CDR2 is YFSETQ. V dropped 4 bases and J dropped 1 base, with 17 bases sitting between them. This CDR3 is built from 16 residues. DNA of the CDR3: TGCGCCAGCAGCCCGGATGGCAGGGTGACGAACACTGAAGCTTTCTTT. As protein: CASSPDGRVTNTEAFF.

This clone was detected only a few times. The chain couples TRBV10-3 to TRBJ1-1, with 8 bases that match TRBD1. Trimming at V came to 6 bases and at J to 4 bases, leaving 4 bases not matched to a gene. Germline-derived CDR1 and CDR2 are ENHRY and SYGVKD. CDR3 size: 13 residues. Written as DNA, the CDR3 is TGTGCCATCAGGGACAGGGAGGGCACTGAAGCTTTCTTT. This gives the protein CAIRDREGTEAFF.

The chain links TRBV7-2 to TRBJ2-7; 9 bases map to TRBD2. V was pared by 1 base and J by 7 bases, with 5 bases of the junction left unmatched. The germline CDR1 and CDR2 sequences are SGHTA and FQGNSA. The CDR3 is 14 amino acids. The CDR3 nucleotides are TGTGCCAGCAGCTTAGAGGGCGGGAGGGGGGAGCAGTACTTC. Protein product: CASSLEGGRGEQYF. Full variable domain (rest looked up from reference TRBV7-2 and TRBJ2-7): GAGVSQSPSNKVTEKGKDVELRCDPISGHTALYWYRQSLGQGLEFLIYFQGNSAPDKSGLPSDRFSAERTGGSVSTLTIQRTQQEDSAVYLCASSLEGGRGEQYFGPGTRLTVT.

V usage is TRBV30 and J usage is TRBJ2-7; D remains unclear. Per the germline V gene, CDR1 is GTSNPN and CDR2 is SVGIG (reference sequence). This CDR3 comprises 11 residues. Between the trimmed V and J ends, which lost 1 base and 5 bases, there was a span of 6 bases. This chain's CDR3 is CAWSGVDEQYF. The CDR3 coding sequence is TGTGCCTGGAGTGGGGTAGACGAGCAGTACTTC.

The chain combines TRBV19 with TRBJ2-5, with TRBD2 matching 9 bases. The length of the CDR3 is 15 residues. Trimming at V came to 6 bases and at J to 1 base, leaving 6 bases not matched to a gene. Germline-derived CDR1 and CDR2 are LNHDA and SQIVND (reference sequence). In nucleotides, the CDR3 is TGTGCCAGTAGACCGAGCGGGAGGACCCAAGAGACCCAGTACTTC. It encodes CASRPSGRTQETQYF.